These 30 T cell receptor beta chains came from one sample sequenced in a study of radiotherapy plus CTLA-4 blockade in lung cancer (dated by TCRdb to the late 2010s). The library came from the immunoSEQ multiplex PCR assay. Imported from immuneACCESS, the table was reduced by TCRdb to in-frame sequences with V and J called. These copies leave out some clones; in studies compared against another copy, an unresolved V gene accounts for under half, and the cause of the remainder is not known. In this sample the table shows roughly 50,000 clones, under 85% of which occur a single time. About 2.9% of the sample belongs to the ten largest clones. Specimen: peripheral blood, collected from a patient treated with radiotherapy plus ipilimumab. These receptor sequences come from a human donor with non-small cell lung cancer who had a partial response to radiotherapy plus ipilimumab.

This clone has more than one count but fewer than ten. The chain joins TRBV2 to TRBJ2-7, with 9 bases identical to TRBD1. The CDR3 sequence is 13 residues long. Germline CDR1 is SNHLY and CDR2 is FYNNEI. The J segment lost 5 bases and the V segment lost 6 bases, leaving 5 bases of the junction unmatched. For the CDR3, the DNA is TGTGCCAGCAGACAGGGGGCCCCCCACGAGCAGTACTTC. This codes for CASRQGAPHEQYF.

The chain employs TRBV15 and TRBJ2-7; D is unclear. This CDR3 has 13 residues. Germline V CDR1 and CDR2: LNHNV, YYDKDF (reference sequence). V dropped 2 bases and J dropped 0 bases, with 5 bases sitting between them. As DNA, the CDR3 is TGTGCCACCAGCAGACCCAGCTCCTACGAGCAGTACTTC. It encodes CATSRPSSYEQYF. Full variable domain (missing parts from reference TRBV15 and TRBJ2-7): DAMVIQNPRYQVTQFGKPVTLSCSQTLNHNVMYWYQQKSSQAPKLLFHYYDKDFNNEADTPDNFQSRRPNTSFCFLDIRSPGLGDTAMYLCATSRPSSYEQYFGPGTRLTVT.

The CDR3 DNA reads as TGTGCCACCAGAGGTGGCGGGGAGACCCAGTACTTC. This gives the protein CATRGGGETQYF. V and J are TRBV19 and TRBJ2-5; D may be TRBD2 (5 bases). The V gene lost 10 bases and the J gene lost 5 bases, with 14 bases spanning the gap. This CDR3 is built from 12 residues. Germline V gene lookup returns CDR1 LNHDA and CDR2 SQIVND (reference sequence).

The rearrangement joins TRBV5-1 to TRBJ2-1; D remains ambiguous. CDR3 length: 12 amino acids. From germline, CDR1 is SGHRS and CDR2 YFSETQ. V was trimmed by 1 base and J by 9 bases, leaving 8 bases between them. This CDR3 reads CASSLRVGEQFF. DNA for the CDR3: TGCGCCAGCAGCTTGAGAGTCGGTGAGCAGTTCTTC.

The chain carries TRBV7-9 and TRBJ1-6, with unresolved D. This CDR3 has 16 amino acids. Trimming removed 1 base from V and 10 bases from J, with 17 bases in between. Germline V CDR1 and CDR2: SEHNR, FQNEAQ (reference sequence). CDR3 nucleotides: TGTGCCAGCAGCTTAGGTCCCTCGGGGTCGGGGTCACCCCTCCACTTT. Translated, it gives CASSLGPSGSGSPLHF.

J is TRBJ2-5 and V is TRBV6-6; no firm D call. V shed 0 bases and J shed 4 bases, with 9 bases lying between them. The CDR3 contains 14 residues. CDR1 and CDR2 (germline): MNHNY, SVGAGI (reference sequence). The CDR3 sequence is CASSYSESRETQYF. CDR3 sequence (DNA): TGTGCCAGCAGTTACTCGGAGAGTCGAGAGACCCAGTACTTC.

This clone has a single count. The rearrangement links TRBV9 to TRBJ1-1; D not resolved. V gave up 0 bases and J gave up 5 bases, with 11 bases separating them. This CDR3 region has 14 residues. Germline V gene data show CDR1 as SGDLS and CDR2 as YYNGEE. In nucleotides, the CDR3 is TGTGCCAGCAGCGTAGCGGGAAAGGGAACTGAAGCTTTCTTT. Translation gives CASSVAGKGTEAFF.

This sequence joins TRBV5-1 and TRBJ1-2; TRBD1 is a possible D gene (6 bases). This CDR3 has 13 amino acids. Trimming cost V 0 bases and J 8 bases, with 11 bases left between them. Germline-derived CDR1 and CDR2 are SGHRS and YFSETQ. The CDR3: CASSLGVDRGYTF. CDR3 in DNA: TGCGCCAGCAGCTTGGGGGTAGACAGGGGCTACACCTTC.

The chain has TRBV19 and TRBJ2-1, with a weak D call TRBD2 (5 bases). Looked up from germline, CDR1 is LNHDA and CDR2 is SQIVND (reference sequence). The CDR3 length is 16 residues. The V end lost 3 bases, the J end lost 2 bases, and 14 bases lay between the germline ends. The CDR3 DNA follows: TGTGCCAGTAGTATGCTCCCTAGCCAAACCTACAATGAGCAGTTCTTC. Its translation: CASSMLPSQTYNEQFF.

This chain connects TRBV6-5 to TRBJ2-2; D not resolved. The CDR3 runs to 12 residues. The V end was cut by 5 bases, the J end by 6 bases, with 7 bases between. Germline-derived CDR1 and CDR2 are MNHEY and SVGAGI. The CDR3 is CASSPPAGELFF. The CDR3, as DNA: TGTGCCAGCAGTCCCCCAGCCGGGGAGCTGTTTTTT.

This clone was found once. For the CDR3, the DNA is TGTGCCAGTAGGGCTAGCGGGGTGAGCTCCTACGAGCAGTACTTC. This encodes CASRASGVSSYEQYF. This rearrangement joins TRBV19 to TRBJ2-5, with 9 bases matching TRBD2. The assigned J gene may be wrong: the sequence end matches TRBJ2-7 better. Germline CDR1 is LNHDA and CDR2 is SQIVND (reference sequence). The CDR3 has 15 amino acids.

The rearrangement links TRBV7-2 to TRBJ1-1, with 7 positions matching TRBD1. The ends lost 7 bases at V and 4 bases at J; junction bases unmatched: 6. Germline CDR1 reads SGHTA; CDR2 reads FQGNSA. The CDR3 is made up of 13 amino acids. CDR3 residues: CASIPQGTTEAFF. The CDR3 DNA reads as TGTGCCAGCATTCCACAGGGGACCACTGAAGCTTTCTTT.

This clone has just a few counts. This chain uses TRBV5-4 with TRBJ1-4, with 9 bases identical to TRBD1. The CDR3 loop spans 16 amino acids. The V segment lost 0 bases and the J segment 4 bases; nucleotides outside the gene matches: 4. The germline V gene encodes CDR1 SGHNT and CDR2 YYREEE (reference sequence). The CDR3 DNA sequence: TGTGCCAGCAGCTTGGGACGACAGGGGGTTAATGAAAAACTGTTTTTT. Translated, it gives CASSLGRQGVNEKLFF.

The chain is built from TRBV6-5 and TRBJ1-5; TRBD1 aligns across 8 bases. Trimming removed 4 bases from V and 2 bases from J; junction bases left unmatched: 1. Germline loops: CDR1 MNHEY, CDR2 SVGAGI. CDR3 length: 14 amino acids. The CDR3 DNA sequence: TGTGCCAGCAGTTCGACAGGGGGCAATCAGCCCCAGCATTTT. Translation gives CASSSTGGNQPQHF.

V is TRBV14 and J is TRBJ1-2; 9 nucleotides line up with TRBD1. Germline values: CDR1 SGHDN, CDR2 FVKESK. The CDR3 has 15 residues. J gave up 4 bases and V 5 bases, and 8 bases lay outside the gene matches. Here the CDR3 reads CASSYAGTGLYGYTF. In DNA form, the CDR3 reads TGTGCCAGCAGCTACGCCGGGACAGGGCTCTATGGCTACACCTTC. Full variable domain (remainder filled in from reference TRBV14 and TRBJ1-2): EAGVTQFPSHSVIEKGQTVTLRCDPISGHDNLYWYRRVMGKEIKFLLHFVKESKQDESGMPNNRFLAERTGGTYSTLKVQPAELEDSGVYFCASSYAGTGLYGYTFGSGTRLTVV.

The V and J genes are TRBV4-1 and TRBJ2-3; perhaps TRBD1 as D (5 bases). Germline V lookup: CDR1 MGHRA, CDR2 YSYEKL. Trimming shortened V by 1 base and J by 3 bases, and 11 bases separated the two germline ends. This CDR3 spans 15 amino acids. CDR3 in amino acids: CASSQGQGRTDTQYF. The CDR3 nucleotides are TGCGCCAGCAGCCAAGGCCAGGGAAGGACAGATACGCAGTATTTT.

The CDR3 DNA sequence: TGTGCCAGCAGCCCCCGGACAGGTTATAACACTGAAGCTTTCTTT. Its translation is CASSPRTGYNTEAFF. The genes are TRBV7-6 and TRBJ1-1, with TRBD1 matching 7 bases. The V segment lost 5 bases and the J segment 2 bases; nucleotides outside the gene matches: 8. The CDR3 length is 15 residues. Germline V gene data show CDR1 as SGHVS and CDR2 as FNYEAQ.

This clone was seen a handful of times. This rearrangement joins TRBV28 to TRBJ2-7; weak D call: TRBD1 (6 bases). Germline lookup yields CDR1 MDHEN and CDR2 SYDVKM. This CDR3 spans 13 amino acids. Trimming pared 4 bases from V and 3 bases from J, leaving 10 bases between. The CDR3 DNA reads as TGTGCCAGCAGTTGGACAGCCGACTACGAGCAGTACTTC. Translating it yields CASSWTADYEQYF.

The rearrangement uses TRBV11-2 and TRBJ1-2; no definite D call. The germline CDR1 and CDR2 sequences are SGHAT and FQNNGV. The CDR3 length is 15 residues. V lost 1 base and J 5 bases, leaving 14 bases between the germline ends. CDR3 protein: CASSLGRPNPYGYTF. The CDR3 DNA sequence: TGTGCCAGCAGCTTAGGCAGGCCAAACCCTTATGGCTACACCTTC.

This rearrangement joins TRBV10-3 to TRBJ2-7; maybe TRBD2 (5 bases). The V gene's germline CDR1 is ENHRY and CDR2 SYGVKD. This CDR3 is built from 15 residues. Deletions cut 3 bases from V and 2 bases from J, with 14 bases between. This CDR3 reads CAISEAAGKTYEQYF. The CDR3 DNA reads as TGTGCCATCAGTGAAGCGGCAGGAAAAACCTACGAGCAGTACTTC.

The rearrangement links TRBV19 to TRBJ2-5; D unclear. There are 11 residues in the CDR3. Germline-derived CDR1 and CDR2 are LNHDA and SQIVND (reference sequence). V lost 3 bases and J lost 5, with 4 bases in between. The CDR3 loop reads CASSMRETQYF. The CDR3 nucleotides are TGTGCCAGTAGTATGAGGGAGACCCAGTACTTC.

The chain joins TRBV5-5 to TRBJ1-5, with no clear D. The germline gives CDR1 SGHKS, CDR2 YYEKEE (reference sequence). This CDR3 has 13 amino acids. The ends were cut back, 0 bases at V and 8 bases at J, with 9 bases in the middle. DNA for the CDR3: TGTGCCAGCAGCTTGGAGTCGGTTGAGCCCCAGCATTTT. Its translation: CASSLESVEPQHF.

This chain joins TRBV4-1 and TRBJ1-6, with a tentative D call TRBD1 (5 bases). CDR3 length: 14 amino acids. The V gene lost 1 base and the J gene lost 10 bases, with 11 bases spanning the gap. Germline V lookup: CDR1 MGHRA, CDR2 YSYEKL. CDR3 amino acids: CASSQAQGYSPLHF. The DNA for the CDR3 is TGCGCCAGCAGCCAAGCCCAGGGATACTCACCCCTCCACTTT.

J is TRBJ1-6 and V is TRBV11-2, with TRBD1 identical over 7 bases. The CDR3 has 13 residues. Germline V CDR1 and CDR2: SGHAT, FQNNGV. Unmatched junction bases numbered 7, after V lost 3 bases and J lost 14 bases. In DNA form, the CDR3 reads TGTGCCAGCAGCTTCGGACAGGCCCACACCCTCCACTTT. Its translation is CASSFGQAHTLHF.

V is TRBV11-2 and J is TRBJ2-2; the D gene is possibly TRBD2 (6 bases). This CDR3 comprises 15 residues. V gave up 4 bases and J gave up 3 bases, with 12 bases separating them. Germline CDR1 is SGHAT and CDR2 is FQNNGV. The CDR3 DNA reads as TGTGCCAGCAGCTCGCGGGACTTTCACACCGGGGAGCTGTTTTTT. Encoded protein: CASSSRDFHTGELFF.

V is TRBV5-5 and J is TRBJ2-2, with D maybe TRBD1 (6 bases). V was clipped by 0 bases and J by 4 bases, with 10 bases between them. This CDR3 has 15 amino acids. Germline CDR1 SGHKS, CDR2 YYEKEE (reference sequence). The CDR3 is CASSLEWGPTGELFF. DNA of the CDR3: TGTGCCAGCAGCTTGGAGTGGGGGCCCACCGGGGAGCTGTTTTTT.

V and J are TRBV6-6 and TRBJ1-5; no reliable D call. Germline CDR1 MNHNY, CDR2 SVGAGI (reference sequence). The CDR3 totals 16 residues. V shed 5 bases and J shed 0 bases, with 14 bases lying between them. CDR3 coding DNA: TGTGCCAGCAGTCGCAAACAGAGTTATAGCAATCAGCCCCAGCATTTT. Residues: CASSRKQSYSNQPQHF.

With regard to this clone: One end of the junction varies from germline; a read error may be responsible. The chain has TRBV6-6 and TRBJ1-1; a weak D match, TRBD1 (5 bases). This CDR3 is built from 15 residues. From germline, CDR1 is MNHNY and CDR2 SVGAGI (reference sequence). The CDR3 nucleotides are TGTGCCAGCAGTCACTCGATGGGGGGTGGCACTGAAGCTTTCTTT. Translated: CASSHSMGGGTEAFF.

This clone was detected a few times. The V gene is TRBV10-3, the J gene TRBJ1-2; D ambiguous. The CDR3 extends over 11 amino acids. V was cut by 8 bases and J by 8 bases, with 12 bases left in between. Germline V gene lookup returns CDR1 ENHRY and CDR2 SYGVKD. The CDR3 reads CAIGLGGGYTF. Here the CDR3 DNA reads TGTGCCATCGGGCTGGGTGGAGGCTACACCTTC.

CDR3 sequence (DNA): TGTGCCAGCACCCCCAGACAGGGAGGAGGCACTGAAGCTTTCTTT. It codes for CASTPRQGGGTEAFF. The chain recombines TRBV9 with TRBJ1-1, with 7 bases lining up with TRBD1. The CDR3 extends over 15 amino acids. CDR1 and CDR2 from the germline V gene are SGDLS and YYNGEE. J gave up 4 bases and V 6 bases, and 12 bases lay outside the gene matches.